The sequence of this T cell receptor (beta chain) was determined in a study of T cells in Graves' hyperthyroidism and ophthalmopathy. Study-level results: Most clonotypes expanded in thyroid above 0.001 were likewise present in blood. The model foresaw ophthalmopathy a median around 6 months prior to onset.

CDR1 is SGHDT, CDR2 YYEEEE, per germline. Trimming cost V 2 bases and J 4 bases, with 12 bases left between them. This CDR3 contains 14 residues. The TCR beta CDR3 regions underwent amplification using RNA transcripts as the source. First-round RT-PCR of the TCR CDR3 relied on the HTBI primer set. MiXCR was run by TCRdb on the multiplex PCR reads, yielding one entry per CDR3 protein. The sample holds approximately 640,000 distinct CDR3 sequences; about 45% are singletons and the top ten take 7% to 7.5%. This clonotype was counted at least ten times. What it binds is unknown. Based on clinical symptoms, serum thyroxine and TRAb, thyroid ultrasound and orbital computed tomography, diagnoses were reached.

The gene calls are TRBV5-6 and TRBJ2-5; D ambiguous. The clonotype was recovered from an adult man with Graves' disease, either hyperthyroidism or ophthalmopathy (not recorded which). Sequencing was carried out using peripheral blood or thyroid tissue (not recorded which). CDR3 DNA: TGTGCCAGCAGCTTACCTACAGACGGAGAGACCCAGTACTTC. Its translation: CASSLPTDGETQYF.